Listed below are T cell receptor beta chains from one sample, sequenced in a study of cytomegalovirus exposure and HLA in healthy donors. Sequencing was performed with immunoSEQ multiplex PCR; in TCRdb, only in-frame clones are kept and a portion is missing. The sample consists of over 150,000 clones, about four fifths of them appearing once. What was sequenced was PBMCs. These TCRs come from a girl aged 5 to 17 in good health and CMV-seropositive. The CDR3 runs from the conserved cysteine through the conserved F or W. A D gene is named only where the DNA matches it firmly. Size values are once, few and many counts, or a class for expanded clones, and some rows have none.

size: NA
V: TRBV7-6
J: TRBJ2-7
D: NA
DNA: TGTGCCAGCAGCCCGCACTCTCCGGACAGAAACTACGAGCAGTACTTC
CDR3: CASSPHSPDRNYEQYF

size: NA
V: TRBV10-3
J: TRBJ2-7
D: NA
DNA: TGTGCCATCGGGGGGGGCGGCTACGAGCAGTACTTC
CDR3: CAIGGGGYEQYF

size: few
V: TRBV18
J: TRBJ1-1
D: TRBD1
DNA: TGTGCCAGCGCTCAGGGACAGACTTTGGCTGAAGCTTTCTTT
CDR3: CASAQGQTLAEAFF

size: NA
V: TRBV2
J: TRBJ1-1
D: NA
DNA: TGTGCCAGCAGTGACAGCGGCACTGAAGCTTTCTTT
CDR3: CASSDSGTEAFF

size: NA
V: TRBV15
J: TRBJ2-1
D: TRBD1
DNA: TGTGCCACCAGCGGGCCACAGGGGGCTTATTACAATGAGCAGTTCTTC
CDR3: CATSGPQGAYYNEQFF

size: NA
V: TRBV5-4
J: TRBJ1-1
D: TRBD1
DNA: TGTGCCAGCAGTCGGGACAGGGTACGGCCTGAAGCTTTCTTT
CDR3: CASSRDRVRPEAFF

size: NA
V: TRBV5-1
J: TRBJ2-3
D: TRBD2
DNA: TGCGCCAGCAGCTCGGAGGGACTACCAAGCACAGATACGCAGTATTTT
CDR3: CASSSEGLPSTDTQYF

size: few
V: TRBV7-8
J: TRBJ1-4
D: TRBD1
DNA: TGTGCCAGCAGCTGGGACAGGGAACCGGAAAAACTGTTTTTT
CDR3: CASSWDREPEKLFF

size: once
V: TRBV27
J: TRBJ1-2
D: TRBD1
DNA: TGTGCCAGCAGTTCCGTGACAGGGTTTGGCTACACCTTC
CDR3: CASSSVTGFGYTF

size: NA
V: TRBV6-6
J: TRBJ2-1
D: NA
DNA: TGTGCCAGCAGTGAGGGGGGGGCCTACTACAATGAGCAGTTCTTC
CDR3: CASSEGGAYYNEQFF

size: NA
V: TRBV5-6
J: TRBJ1-2
D: TRBD1
DNA: TGTGCCAGCAGAACAGGGGGAGCTAACTATGGCTACACCTTC
CDR3: CASRTGGANYGYTF

size: NA
V: TRBV30
J: TRBJ1-3
D: NA
DNA: TGTGCCTGGACTCAGGACTCGAGCTCTGGAAACACCATATATTTT
CDR3: CAWTQDSSSGNTIYF

size: once
V: TRBV7-8
J: TRBJ2-1
D: NA
DNA: TGTGCCAGCAGCCTCGGACAGAACGAGCAGTTCTTC
CDR3: CASSLGQNEQFF

size: NA
V: TRBV27
J: TRBJ1-4
D: NA
DNA: TGTGCCAGCAGTCAGCCGGGTCTCGGTGATGAAAAACTGTTTTTT
CDR3: CASSQPGLGDEKLFF

size: NA
V: TRBV18
J: TRBJ2-5
D: NA
DNA: TGTGCCAGCATTACCGGGACTCAAGAGACCCAGTACTTC
CDR3: CASITGTQETQYF

size: NA
V: TRBV18
J: TRBJ1-1
D: NA
DNA: TGTGCCAGCTCACCACCTGTTAGGACAGCTGAAGCTTTCTTT
CDR3: CASSPPVRTAEAFF

size: NA
V: TRBV7-9
J: TRBJ2-4
D: NA
DNA: TGTGCCAGCAGCCCCGAGGCGGCCAAAAACATTCAGTACTTC
CDR3: CASSPEAAKNIQYF

size: NA
V: TRBV7-3
J: TRBJ2-1
D: NA
DNA: TGTTCCAGCAGCTTAGAGGGTGTGGGTATCTCCTACAATGAGCAGTTCTTC
CDR3: CSSSLEGVGISYNEQFF

size: NA
V: TRBV5-4
J: TRBJ1-2
D: NA
DNA: TGTGCCAGCAGCTTCCCCAGGGCTAACTATGGCTACACCTTC
CDR3: CASSFPRANYGYTF

size: NA
V: TRBV7-8
J: TRBJ2-7
D: NA
DNA: TGTGCCAGCAGCTCAGCTAGGGCCCCCCAGGGGAAAGAGCAGTACTTC
CDR3: CASSSARAPQGKEQYF

size: NA
V: TRBV29-1
J: TRBJ2-2
D: TRBD2
DNA: TGCAGCGTTGAAGATGGGAGGGGACCCGGGGAGCTGTTTTTT
CDR3: CSVEDGRGPGELFF

size: NA
V: TRBV7-8
J: TRBJ1-1
D: TRBD1
DNA: TGTGCCAGCAGCAAAGACAGGGTACGGGATCGGAACACTGAAGCTTTCTTT
CDR3: CASSKDRVRDRNTEAFF